The 17 T cell receptor beta chains in this list originate from one sample, sequenced in a study of T cells in Graves' hyperthyroidism and ophthalmopathy. Amplified TCR beta CDR3 regions came from RNA transcripts. HTBI primers were the set used in a first-round RT-PCR of the TCR CDR3. TCRdb itself ran the multiplex PCR reads through MiXCR, one entry per CDR3 protein. In the table there are nearly 750,000 distinct CDR3 sequences, around 40% of which are singletons. Material for sequencing was blood. The receptors were gathered from a woman aged 40 to 50 with Graves' hyperthyroidism.

There are many counts of this clonotype. This chain joins TRBV29-1 and TRBJ2-2, with D maybe TRBD2 (6 bases). CDR1 and CDR2 from the germline V gene are SQVTM and ANQGSEA. The ends were cut back, 3 bases at V and 3 bases at J, with 14 bases in the middle. CDR3 size: 15 residues. The CDR3 DNA follows: TGCAGCGTTGATGGTGTGGCGGGGTACACCGGGGAGCTGTTTTTT. Protein product: CSVDGVAGYTGELFF.

V and J are TRBV20-1 and TRBJ1-4; TRBD1 might be the D (5 bases). The ends were cut back, 0 bases at V and 7 bases at J, with 15 bases in the middle. The CDR3 consists of 15 residues. Germline-derived CDR1 and CDR2 are DFQATT and SNEGSKA (reference sequence). CDR3 sequence (DNA): TGCAGTGCTAGAGATCCGGCAGGGAATAGTGAAAAACTGTTTTTT. Amino acids: CSARDPAGNSEKLFF.

The chain is built from TRBV5-6 and TRBJ2-5, with 7 positions matching TRBD1. V shed 1 base, J shed 5 bases, and the junction held 8 bases outside the gene matches. CDR1 is SGHDT and CDR2 is YYEEEE in the germline V gene. The CDR3 contains 15 residues. The CDR3, as DNA: TGTGCCAGCAGCTTGTTGACAGGGCAGCGGGAGACCCAGTACTTC. Amino acids: CASSLLTGQRETQYF.

V usage is TRBV7-2 and J usage is TRBJ2-7; 13 nucleotides match TRBD2. The J call may be faulty, since TRBJ2-1 better matches the DNA end. The germline CDR1 and CDR2 sequences are SGHTA and FQGNSA. The CDR3 runs 15 residues. CDR3 sequence (DNA): TGTGCCAGCAGCGAAACTAGCGGGGGGGCTGGTGAGCAGTTCTTC. Protein product: CASSETSGGAGEQFF.

On this clonotype: The junction shows a germline mismatch at one end, possibly a read error. This chain links TRBV7-9 with TRBJ2-5; TRBD1 aligns across 8 bases. The J call may be in error: the DNA end matches TRBJ2-1 better. Germline-derived CDR1 and CDR2 are SEHNR and FQNEAQ (reference sequence). The length of the CDR3 is 15 residues. DNA for the CDR3: TGTGCCGGCAGCTTAGTAAGGGACAGGTACAATGAGCAGTTCTTC. Protein product: CAGSLVRDRYNEQFF.

This clonotype was counted only a few times. A much larger clonotype is one base distant, so this may be a read error. The chain employs TRBV10-3 and TRBJ1-3; D is perhaps TRBD1 (5 bases). The CDR3 consists of 14 residues. The germline gives CDR1 ENHRY, CDR2 SYGVKD. CDR3 amino acids: CAISAAGQGNTIHF. The CDR3 DNA sequence: TGTGCCATCAGTGCGGCAGGGCAGGGAAACACCATACATTTT.

V usage is TRBV11-2 and J usage is TRBJ1-5; no firm D call. This CDR3 has 15 residues. Deletions cut 1 base from V and 11 bases from J, with 18 bases between. Germline lookup yields CDR1 SGHAT and CDR2 FQNNGV. The chain's CDR3 is CASSLAGGFQETQHF. The CDR3 region has the DNA TGTGCCAGCAGCTTAGCGGGAGGGTTCCAAGAGACCCAGCATTTT.

V usage is TRBV10-1 and J usage is TRBJ2-7; D gene uncertain. Trimming pared 7 bases from V and 6 bases from J, leaving 10 bases between. In germline, CDR1 is WNHNN, CDR2 SYGVQD (reference sequence). The CDR3 sequence is 11 residues long. The CDR3 DNA reads as TGCGCCAGCAACGATCCGAGCGAGCAGTACTTC. Its translation: CASNDPSEQYF.

This rearrangement joins TRBV5-4 to TRBJ1-2; 7 positions agree with TRBD1. The V and J ends lost 6 bases and 7 bases, in that order; junction bases with no gene match: 9. The V gene's germline CDR1 is SGHNT and CDR2 YYREEE (reference sequence). The CDR3 contains 13 residues. The CDR3 is CASNIGQEGGYTF. CDR3 coding DNA: TGTGCCAGCAACATTGGACAGGAGGGTGGCTACACCTTC. Full variable domain (outside the CDR3, taken from reference TRBV5-4 and TRBJ1-2): ETGVTQSPTHLIKTRGQQVTLRCSSQSGHNTVSWYQQALGQGPQFIFQYYREEENGRGNFPPRFSGLQFPNYSSELNVNALELDDSALYLCASNIGQEGGYTFGSGTRLTVV.

This clonotype was seen repeatedly, ten times or more. DNA for the CDR3: TGTGCCAGTAGTATAAATCCTAATGGGCAGCCCCAGCATTTT. This encodes CASSINPNGQPQHF. The V call is TRBV19, the J call TRBJ1-5; D is unresolved. The germline gives CDR1 LNHDA, CDR2 SQIVND (reference sequence). This CDR3 contains 14 residues. V was cut by 2 bases and J by 7 bases, with 12 bases left in between.

A word on this clonotype: The germline gene is not matched at one end of the junction; a read error may be the cause. The V and J genes are TRBV7-2 and TRBJ1-1; D may be TRBD1 (5 bases). CDR1 and CDR2 (germline): SGHTA, FQGNSA. CDR3 size: 15 residues. The CDR3 DNA follows: TGTGCCAGCAGCTCTCCCGGGACCGAGAACACTGAAGCTTCCTTT. This gives the protein CASSSPGTENTEASF.

Regarding this clonotype: Mismatch with germline at one junction end may stem from a read error. The gene calls are TRBV7-2 and TRBJ2-5; 9 bases fit TRBD2. This CDR3 comprises 14 residues. Germline values: CDR1 SGHTA, CDR2 FQGNSA. DNA of the CDR3: TGTGCCAGCAGCTTAGTGCGGGAGGGAGAGACCCGGTACTTC. This translates into CASSLVREGETRYF.

The chain joins TRBV6-6 to TRBJ1-1; tentatively, D is TRBD1 (6 bases). Germline V gives CDR1 MNHNY, CDR2 SVGAGI (reference sequence). V lost 6 bases and J 3 bases, leaving 11 bases between the germline ends. The CDR3 covers 13 residues. The CDR3, as DNA: TGTGCCAGCAGCTACAGGACAGACACTGAAGCTTTCTTT. Its protein product is CASSYRTDTEAFF.

The chain is built from TRBV29-1 and TRBJ1-2; 7 positions match TRBD1. V was pared by 2 bases and J by 4 bases, with 4 bases of the junction left unmatched. CDR1 is SQVTM and CDR2 is ANQGSEA in the germline V gene. The CDR3 runs 13 residues. CDR3 amino acids: CSVETTGVYGYTF. Here the CDR3 DNA reads TGCAGCGTTGAAACAACAGGGGTCTATGGCTACACCTTC. Supplemented by reference TRBV29-1 and TRBJ1-2, the full variable domain reads SAVISQKPSRDICQRGTSLTIQCQVDSQVTMMFWYRQQPGQSLTLIATANQGSEATYESGFVIDKFPISRPNLTFSTLTVSNMSPEDSSIYLCSVETTGVYGYTFGSGTRLTVV.

There are a few counts of this clonotype. CDR3 coding DNA: TGTGCCAGCAGTTGGACGGTAAATAATTCACCCCTCCACTTT. Protein product: CASSWTVNNSPLHF. V gene TRBV6-2 or TRBV6-3 combines with J gene TRBJ1-6; D is undetermined. The germline V and J ends were trimmed by 4 bases and 5 bases, with 9 bases remaining between them. CDR3 length: 14 residues. Germline V gene data show CDR1 as MNHEY and CDR2 as SVGEGT.

This clonotype was recorded many times. The chain uses TRBV2 and TRBJ2-7; TRBD2 might be the D (6 bases). This CDR3 has 12 residues. Deletions cut 3 bases from V and 8 bases from J, with 11 bases between. Germline V gene sequence: CDR1 SNHLY, CDR2 FYNNEI. CDR3 nucleotides: TGTGCCAGCAGTGAGGGGGGTAGGAAGCAGTACTTC. This sequence encodes CASSEGGRKQYF.

The chain is built from TRBV14 and TRBJ2-3, with no clear D. V was pared by 3 bases and J by 8 bases, with 9 bases between. The CDR3 has 12 residues. Germline V gene lookup returns CDR1 SGHDN and CDR2 FVKESK. The CDR3 sequence is CASSQPGRTQYF. Here the CDR3 DNA reads TGTGCCAGCAGCCAGCCCGGGCGTACGCAGTATTTT.